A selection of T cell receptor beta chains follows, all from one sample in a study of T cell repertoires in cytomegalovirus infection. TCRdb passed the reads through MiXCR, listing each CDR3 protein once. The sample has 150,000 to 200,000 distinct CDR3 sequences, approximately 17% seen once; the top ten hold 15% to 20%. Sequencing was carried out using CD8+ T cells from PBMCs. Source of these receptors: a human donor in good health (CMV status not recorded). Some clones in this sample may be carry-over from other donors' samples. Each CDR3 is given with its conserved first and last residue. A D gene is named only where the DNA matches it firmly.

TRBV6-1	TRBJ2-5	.	CASSEHTGIRETQYF
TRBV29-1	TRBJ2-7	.	CSVESSGLYEQDF
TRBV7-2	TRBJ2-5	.	CASSLRDGATYQETQYF
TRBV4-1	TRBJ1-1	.	CASSQSLNRDTEAFF
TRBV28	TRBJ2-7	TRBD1	CASSLDRGLAFEQYF
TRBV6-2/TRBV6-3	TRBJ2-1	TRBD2	CASSYDRTRFGNEQFF
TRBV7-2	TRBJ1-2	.	CASSLSRIPGYTF
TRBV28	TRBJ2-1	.	CASSFGGTEEFF
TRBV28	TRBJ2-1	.	CASSAISKSNFF
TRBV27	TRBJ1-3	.	CASSRTASSGNTIYF
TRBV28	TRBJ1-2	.	CASSLRGKGYTF
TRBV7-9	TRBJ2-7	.	CASSLDSGGYEQYF
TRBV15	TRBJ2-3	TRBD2	CATSTGTSGGKTDTQYF
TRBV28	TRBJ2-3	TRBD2	CASSLRRGNTDTQYF
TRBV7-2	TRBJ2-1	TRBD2	CASSALAGAYNEQFF
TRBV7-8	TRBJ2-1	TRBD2	CASSLSGGTYNEQFF
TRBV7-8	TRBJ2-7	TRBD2	CASTLAGEEPYF
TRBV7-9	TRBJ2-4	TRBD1	CASSSVGTGKAKNIQYF
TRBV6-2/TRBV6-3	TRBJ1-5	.	CASSYTNVNQPQHF
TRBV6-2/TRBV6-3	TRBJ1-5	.	CASSQWRSNQPQHF
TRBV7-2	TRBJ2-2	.	CASSAPDGANTGELFF
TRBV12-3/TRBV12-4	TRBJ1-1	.	CASTASFTEAFF
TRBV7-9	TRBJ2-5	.	CASSHSGAPGETQYF
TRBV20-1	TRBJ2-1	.	CSAGPQERARYNEQFF
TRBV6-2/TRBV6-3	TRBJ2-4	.	CASSPRDIDDIQYF
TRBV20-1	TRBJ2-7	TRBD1	CSASRGLRGEQYF
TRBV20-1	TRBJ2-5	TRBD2	CSASWLAGGKETQYF
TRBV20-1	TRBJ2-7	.	CSARDKQVSSYEQYF
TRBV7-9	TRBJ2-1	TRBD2	CAGGLAPFNEQFF
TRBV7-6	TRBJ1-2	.	CASSPPGTYGYTF
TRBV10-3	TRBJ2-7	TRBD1	CAIGGQDSYEQYF
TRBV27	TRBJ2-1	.	CASSPSRGGEQFF
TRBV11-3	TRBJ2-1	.	CASSLDGEGDEQFF
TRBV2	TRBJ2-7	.	CASGPGVGYEQYF
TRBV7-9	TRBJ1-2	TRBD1	CASSLVDRAYGYTF
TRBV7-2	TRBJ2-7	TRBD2	CASSSERGASYEQYF
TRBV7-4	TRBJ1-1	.	CASDEGSTEAFF
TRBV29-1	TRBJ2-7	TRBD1	CSVEDRQGGEQYF
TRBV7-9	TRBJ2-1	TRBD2	CASRTPSGEGYNEQFF
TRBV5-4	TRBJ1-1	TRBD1	CASSLGQGARGTEAFF
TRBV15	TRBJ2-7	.	CATSRSRGEVNEQYF
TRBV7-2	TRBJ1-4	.	CASSSLAGTTNEKLFF